Detailed here is one T cell receptor (beta chain). Its antigen is not known. RNA was extracted and reverse transcribed into cDNA as the sequencing template. This table comes from immunoSEQ multiplex PCR, and its TCRdb copy is limited to in-frame clones, with some not included. The sample lists around 140,000 clones, roughly nine tenths seen once, with approximately 13% in the top ten. This entry is derived from a study of CD8+ T cells in alopecia areata. Study results and limitations: A large proportion of expanded lesional clones were detected persisting in scalp and blood during tofacitinib. Lesional scalp, notably in alopecia totalis/universalis, had clonality above that of normal scalp.

Treatment meaning: oral pan-JAK inhibitor, 5-10 mg twice daily. As part of sample collection, lesional scalp punch biopsies and peripheral blood were taken from alopecia areata patients. Germline V CDR1 and CDR2: SGHRS, YFSETQ. The CDR3 is 15 residues long. Losses at the gene ends were 1 base for V and 3 bases for J; bases not matched to a gene: 2. V is TRBV5-1 and J is TRBJ2-3; 10 bases map to TRBD2. The clonotype comes from a human donor with alopecia areata. The material was CD8+ T cells sorted from blood, obtained at week 4, from a patient treated with tofacitinib. The CDR3 DNA follows: TGCGCCAGCAGCTTGCCGGGACTAGCGACAGATACGCAGTATTTT. Protein sequence: CASSLPGLATDTQYF.